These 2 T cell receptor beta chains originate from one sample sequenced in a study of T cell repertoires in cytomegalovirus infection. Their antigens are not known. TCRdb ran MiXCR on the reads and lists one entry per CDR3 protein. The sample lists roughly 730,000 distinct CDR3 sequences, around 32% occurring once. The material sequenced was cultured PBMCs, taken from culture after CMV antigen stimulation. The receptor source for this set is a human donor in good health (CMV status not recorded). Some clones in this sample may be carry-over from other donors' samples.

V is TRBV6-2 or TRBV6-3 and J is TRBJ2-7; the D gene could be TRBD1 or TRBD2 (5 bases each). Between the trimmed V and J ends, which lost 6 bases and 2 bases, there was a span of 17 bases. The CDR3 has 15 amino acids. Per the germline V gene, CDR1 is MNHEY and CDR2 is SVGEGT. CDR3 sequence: CASRSPTGPAYEQYF. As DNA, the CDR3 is TGTGCCAGCAGATCACCGACGGGGCCGGCCTACGAGCAGTACTTC.

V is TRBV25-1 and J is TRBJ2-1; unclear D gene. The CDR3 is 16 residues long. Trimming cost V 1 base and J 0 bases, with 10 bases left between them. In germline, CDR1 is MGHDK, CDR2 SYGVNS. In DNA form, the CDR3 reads TGTGCCAGCAGTGAATCAGACGGTAGCTCCTACAATGAGCAGTTCTTC. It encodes CASSESDGSSYNEQFF.